These 18 T cell receptor beta chains originate from one sample sequenced in a study of blood T cell repertoires in COVID-19 (dated by TCRdb to between 2020 and 2021). To prepare the library, the immunoSEQ multiplex PCR assay was applied. This immuneACCESS table, as held by TCRdb, lists in-frame sequences with V and J called but not all clones. Of the missing ones, under half trace to an unresolved V gene in checked studies; the others have no known cause. The sample profile shows roughly 160,000 clones; more than 70% of them were found once. The ten top clones hold around a sixth of the sample. Input material: PBMCs or T cells enriched from blood (not recorded which). Receptors originate from a man aged 60-69 years who had recovered from COVID-19.

The gene calls are TRBV9 and TRBJ2-2; 7 bases align to TRBD2. Germline-derived CDR1 and CDR2 are SGDLS and YYNGEE. CDR3 length equals 16 residues. The V segment lost 0 bases and the J segment 3 bases; nucleotides outside the gene matches: 5. CDR3 nucleotides: TGTGCCAGCAGCGTAGGTGGGAGGGCCCACACCGGGGAGCTGTTTTTT. This codes for CASSVGGRAHTGELFF.

CDR3 amino acids: CATSPGLRTGELFF. CDR3 DNA: TGTGCCACTTCGCCAGGACTGCGGACCGGGGAGCTGTTTTTT. The V call is TRBV19, the J call TRBJ2-2; the D gene is possibly TRBD2 (5 bases). This CDR3 comprises 14 residues. Germline V lookup: CDR1 LNHDA, CDR2 SQIVND (reference sequence). V lost 10 bases to trimming and J lost 5 bases, with 17 bases between them.

This chain joins TRBV19 and TRBJ2-1; 11 bases match TRBD2. The CDR3 totals 14 residues. With V trimmed by 4 bases and J by 6 bases, 2 bases remained unmatched. The germline V gene has CDR1 LNHDA and CDR2 SQIVND (reference sequence). CDR3 nucleotide sequence: TGTGCCAGTAGTACCCTAGCGGGAGGCAATGAGCAGTTCTTC. Translation: CASSTLAGGNEQFF.

The genes are TRBV24-1 and TRBJ2-2; 7 bases line up with TRBD1. Trimming took 7 bases from V and 6 from J; bases not matched to a gene: 16. This CDR3 has 17 residues. Per the germline V gene, CDR1 is KGHDR and CDR2 is SFDVKD. CDR3 residues: CATSQLGDSLGSGELFF. In DNA form, the CDR3 reads TGTGCCACCAGCCAACTTGGGGACAGTTTGGGGTCCGGGGAGCTGTTTTTT.

The chain couples TRBV2 to TRBJ2-7; 15 positions agree with TRBD2. With V trimmed by 4 bases and J by 3 bases, 7 bases remained unmatched. The CDR3 has 17 residues. Germline V lookup: CDR1 SNHLY, CDR2 FYNNEI. The CDR3 loop is CASSGPGLAGGIYEQYF. The CDR3 bases are TGTGCCAGCAGTGGCCCTGGACTAGCGGGAGGGATCTACGAGCAGTACTTC.

This clone appeared once. The chain links TRBV5-6 to TRBJ1-4; D remains unclear. Germline V gives CDR1 SGHDT, CDR2 YYEEEE. V was clipped by 1 base and J by 8 bases, with 12 bases between them. The CDR3 is 14 residues long. In DNA, the CDR3 is TGTGCCAGCAGCTTGAGGGAGTCGGGCGAAAAACTGTTTTTT. Protein sequence: CASSLRESGEKLFF. Using reference TRBV5-6 and TRBJ1-4 for the parts outside the CDR3, the full variable domain is DAGVTQSPTHLIKTRGQQVTLRCSPKSGHDTVSWYQQALGQGPQFIFQYYEEEERQRGNFPDRFSGHQFPNYSSELNVNALLLGDSALYLCASSLRESGEKLFFGSGTQLSVL.

This chain connects TRBV6-6 to TRBJ2-3; 8 positions agree with TRBD2. Germline lookup yields CDR1 MNHNY and CDR2 SVGAGI (reference sequence). V lost 6 bases to trimming and J lost 2 bases; unmatched junction nucleotides: 7. This CDR3 comprises 15 residues. CDR3 in DNA: TGTGCCAGCAGCCGAAGCGGGAGCCCCACAGATACGCAGTATTTT. Residues: CASSRSGSPTDTQYF.

The V gene is TRBV5-1, the J gene TRBJ1-1; D gene unclear. The germline V and J ends were trimmed by 2 bases and 1 base, with 6 bases remaining between them. This CDR3 has 13 amino acids. The V gene's germline CDR1 is SGHRS and CDR2 YFSETQ. This CDR3 reads CASSFGGNTEAFF. In DNA, the CDR3 is TGCGCCAGCAGCTTCGGCGGGAACACTGAAGCTTTCTTT.

The chain uses TRBV9 and TRBJ2-1; tentative D call: TRBD2 (5 bases). The CDR3 sequence is 14 residues long. Trimming took 5 bases from V and 3 from J, leaving 12 bases between them. CDR1 is SGDLS and CDR2 is YYNGEE in the germline V gene. CDR3 loop: CASSRSGGYNEQFF. The CDR3 bases are TGTGCCAGCAGTCGCAGCGGAGGCTACAATGAGCAGTTCTTC.

The table lists this clone with a few counts. The chain combines TRBV3-1 (or the pseudogene TRBV3-2) with TRBJ1-1; TRBD1 matches 8 bases. The CDR3 loop spans 12 amino acids. The J segment lost 10 bases and the V segment lost 2 bases, leaving 3 bases of the junction unmatched. Germline CDR1 and CDR2: LGHDT and YNNKEL (reference sequence). CDR3 in amino acids: CASSQRQGIAFF. CDR3 bases: TGTGCCAGCAGCCAACGACAGGGGATAGCTTTCTTT.

This clone has just one count. The V gene is TRBV12-5, the J gene TRBJ1-1; TRBD1 matches at 7 bases. Germline CDR1 reads LGHNT; CDR2 reads FRNRAP. This CDR3 spans 12 amino acids. After removal of 3 bases from V and 8 bases from J, the junction contained 3 bases not matched to a gene. This CDR3 reads CASGFRTGEAFF. In DNA form, the CDR3 reads TGTGCTAGTGGTTTTCGGACAGGCGAAGCTTTCTTT. Variable domain in full (rest from reference TRBV12-5 and TRBJ1-1): DARVTQTPRHKVTEMGQEVTMRCQPILGHNTVFWYRQTMMQGLELLAYFRNRAPLDDSGMPKDRFSAEMPDATLATLKIQPSEPRDSAVYFCASGFRTGEAFFGQGTRLTVV.

The chain carries TRBV2 and TRBJ1-2; D possibly corresponds to TRBD1 (5 bases). Per germline, CDR1 SNHLY and CDR2 FYNNEI. The CDR3 has 13 residues. V gave up 2 bases and J gave up 7 bases, with 11 bases separating them. CDR3 bases: TGTGCCAGCAGTGAAATGCTGGGACTTGGCTACACCTTC. As protein: CASSEMLGLGYTF.

The V gene is TRBV5-1, the J gene TRBJ1-6, with D unclear. CDR1 is SGHRS and CDR2 is YFSETQ in the germline V gene. The CDR3 sequence is 16 residues long. The V gene lost 3 bases and the J gene lost 1 base, with 11 bases spanning the gap. The CDR3 DNA sequence: TGCGCCAGCAGCTCCAAGACCGGGTCCTATAATTCACCCCTCCACTTT. Residues: CASSSKTGSYNSPLHF.

This clone showed up just once. This rearrangement joins TRBV2 to TRBJ2-1; 8 bases agree with TRBD1. There are 13 residues in the CDR3. Losses at the gene ends were 4 bases for V and 7 bases for J; bases not matched to a gene: 3. Germline-derived CDR1 and CDR2 are SNHLY and FYNNEI. The CDR3 here is CASSGTGRNEQFF. CDR3 coding DNA: TGTGCCAGCAGTGGGACAGGGAGAAATGAGCAGTTCTTC.

The chain combines TRBV7-9 with TRBJ1-1; 7 nucleotides line up with TRBD1. V was pared by 5 bases and J by 4 bases, with 16 bases of the junction left unmatched. The germline gives CDR1 SEHNR, CDR2 FQNEAQ (reference sequence). This CDR3 has 17 amino acids. The CDR3 reads CASSQTRTGARGTEAFF. The CDR3 bases are TGTGCCAGCAGCCAGACACGAACAGGGGCCAGGGGCACTGAAGCTTTCTTT.

The chain has TRBV28 and TRBJ2-7, with D perhaps matching TRBD1 (5 bases). Germline V lookup: CDR1 MDHEN, CDR2 SYDVKM. Trimming cost V 7 bases and J 2 bases, with 12 bases left between them. The CDR3 has 13 amino acids. The CDR3 sequence is CASTPIGAYEQYF. Here the CDR3 DNA reads TGTGCCAGCACCCCCATAGGGGCCTACGAGCAGTACTTC.

The gene calls are TRBV11-2 and TRBJ2-7; D unclear. The length of the CDR3 is 15 residues. V dropped 1 base and J dropped 2 bases, with 12 bases sitting between them. Germline V gene sequence: CDR1 SGHAT, CDR2 FQNNGV. CDR3 loop: CASSLVARGPYEQYF. The CDR3 nucleotides read TGTGCCAGCAGCTTAGTGGCCCGTGGGCCCTACGAGCAGTACTTC.

This rearrangement joins TRBV6-5 to TRBJ2-7; a possible D gene is TRBD1 (6 bases). Germline values: CDR1 MNHEY, CDR2 SVGAGI. V was trimmed by 6 bases and J by 5 bases, leaving 14 bases between them. The CDR3 is 13 amino acids. The CDR3 spells CASRIQQGHEQYF. The CDR3 region has the DNA TGTGCCAGCAGAATTCAACAGGGCCACGAGCAGTACTTC.